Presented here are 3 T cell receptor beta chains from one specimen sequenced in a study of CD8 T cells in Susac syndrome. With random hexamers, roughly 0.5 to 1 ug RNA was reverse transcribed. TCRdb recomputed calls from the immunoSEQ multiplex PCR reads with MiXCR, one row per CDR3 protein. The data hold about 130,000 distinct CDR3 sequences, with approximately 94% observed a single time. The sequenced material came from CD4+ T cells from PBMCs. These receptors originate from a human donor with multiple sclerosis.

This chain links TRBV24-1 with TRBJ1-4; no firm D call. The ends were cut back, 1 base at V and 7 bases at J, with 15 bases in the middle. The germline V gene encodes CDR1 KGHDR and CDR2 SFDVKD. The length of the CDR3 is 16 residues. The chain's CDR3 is CATSDFPLPRVEKLFF. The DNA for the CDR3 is TGTGCCACCAGTGATTTCCCCCTCCCAAGGGTTGAAAAACTGTTTTTT.

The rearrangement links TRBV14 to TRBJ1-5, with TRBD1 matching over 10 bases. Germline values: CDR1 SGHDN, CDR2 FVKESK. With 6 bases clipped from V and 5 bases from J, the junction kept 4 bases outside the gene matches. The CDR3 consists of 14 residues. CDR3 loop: CASSLGTGDQPQHF. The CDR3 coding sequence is TGTGCCAGCAGTCTCGGGACAGGGGATCAGCCCCAGCATTTT.

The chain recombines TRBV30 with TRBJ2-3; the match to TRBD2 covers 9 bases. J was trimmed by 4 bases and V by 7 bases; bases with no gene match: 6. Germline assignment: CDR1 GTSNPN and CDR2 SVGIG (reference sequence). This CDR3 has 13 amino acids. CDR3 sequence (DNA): TGTGCCTTTAGCGGGAGAATCGCAGATACGCAGTATTTT. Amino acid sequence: CAFSGRIADTQYF. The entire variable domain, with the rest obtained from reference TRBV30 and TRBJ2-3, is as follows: SQTIHQWPATLVQPVGSPLSLECTVEGTSNPNLYWYRQAAGRGLQLLFYSVGIGQISSEVPQNLSASRPQDRQFILSSKKLLLSDSGFYLCAFSGRIADTQYFGPGTRLTVL.